The 31 T cell receptor beta chains below come from one sample, sequenced in a study of T-cell memory formation after mild COVID-19. TCRdb called the 5' RACE reads again in MiXCR, with one record for every CDR3 protein. The repertoire includes 350,000 to 450,000 distinct CDR3 sequences, approximately 25% of them detected once, and 7% to 9.5% sits in the top ten. Material for sequencing was PBMCs or a T cell subset sorted from them (not recorded which). These receptors all come from an adult woman who had mild COVID-19 (a few samples of this study predate the infection). Cell type and time point are not known.

This clonotype has more than one count but fewer than ten. The rearrangement joins TRBV4-1 to TRBJ1-1; unclear D gene. The CDR3 spans 15 residues. With 1 base removed from V and 1 base from J, the gap between germline ends came to 10 bases. Per the germline V gene, CDR1 is MGHRA and CDR2 is YSYEKL. CDR3 in DNA: TGCGCCAGCAGCCAAGCTGTAGGGTCGAACACTGAAGCTTTCTTT. Translated, it gives CASSQAVGSNTEAFF.

This sequence joins TRBV7-8 and TRBJ2-1; 9 nucleotides agree with TRBD1. The CDR3 is 14 residues long. Germline trimming cut 4 bases from V and 8 bases from J; bases unmatched to any gene: 6. Germline CDR1 and CDR2: SGHVS and FQNEAQ. The CDR3 DNA is TGTGCCAGCAGCTCCCGGGACAGGGCCCATGAGCAGTTCTTC. The encoded protein is CASSSRDRAHEQFF. Variable domain in full (rest from reference TRBV7-8 and TRBJ2-1): GAGVSQSPRYKVAKRGQDVALRCDPISGHVSLFWYQQALGQGPEFLTYFQNEAQLDKSGLPSDRFFAERPEGSVSTLKIQRTQQEDSAVYLCASSSRDRAHEQFFGPGTRLTVL.

The CDR3 DNA is TGCGCCAGCAGCTTGGAGAGTGGGACGGACTATGGCTACACCTTC. This encodes CASSLESGTDYGYTF. The chain is built from TRBV5-1 and TRBJ1-2; the D gene is possibly TRBD1 (5 bases). The CDR3 is made up of 15 amino acids. CDR1 is SGHRS and CDR2 is YFSETQ in the germline V gene. V lost 0 bases to trimming and J lost 3 bases, with 12 bases between them.

V usage is TRBV7-6 and J usage is TRBJ2-1; perhaps TRBD1 as D (6 bases). Germline lookup yields CDR1 SGHVS and CDR2 FNYEAQ. This CDR3 contains 17 residues. Trimming cost V 1 base and J 5 bases, with 18 bases left between them. The CDR3 sequence is CASSLVGGGVSHNEQFF. The CDR3 nucleotides are TGTGCCAGCAGCTTAGTTGGTGGGGGCGTGAGCCACAATGAGCAGTTCTTC.

This clonotype was seen more than once but under ten times. The chain carries TRBV7-9 and TRBJ2-7, with 7 nucleotides matching TRBD2. The CDR3 spans 14 residues. Germline values: CDR1 SEHNR, CDR2 FQNEAQ (reference sequence). J gave up 3 bases and V 4 bases, and 6 bases lay outside the gene matches. DNA of the CDR3: TGTGCCAGCAGCTCCGGGACTAACGACTACGAGCAGTACTTC. Its translation is CASSSGTNDYEQYF.

This clonotype was seen a handful of times. The chain carries TRBV20-1 and TRBJ1-5; 9 nucleotides align to TRBD1. Germline V CDR1 and CDR2: DFQATT, SNEGSKA (reference sequence). This CDR3 spans 12 amino acids. In DNA form, the CDR3 reads TGCAGCGCAGGGACAGGGTCTCGGCCCCAGCATTTT. It codes for CSAGTGSRPQHF.

This clonotype was counted many times. CDR3 residues: CASSFGGDRNSPLHF. DNA for the CDR3: TGTGCCAGCAGCTTCGGGGGCGACAGGAATTCACCCCTCCACTTT. This chain connects TRBV7-8 to TRBJ1-6; weak D call: TRBD1 (6 bases). The CDR3 consists of 15 residues. CDR1 is SGHVS, CDR2 FQNEAQ, per germline. V was shortened by 3 bases and J by 7 bases, with 13 bases between the two germline ends.

This clonotype was detected only a few times. The chain links TRBV20-1 to TRBJ1-1, with D possibly matching TRBD1 (6 bases). Trimming removed 0 bases at V and 4 bases at J, with 9 bases between. In germline, CDR1 is DFQATT, CDR2 SNEGSKA (reference sequence). The CDR3 loop spans 13 amino acids. CDR3 region: CSAREQGSTEAFF. For the CDR3, the DNA is TGCAGTGCTAGAGAACAGGGCAGCACTGAAGCTTTCTTT.

In nucleotides, the CDR3 is TGTGCCAGCAGTGTACCCGACCGGGGTGGCTATGGCTACACCTTC. As protein: CASSVPDRGGYGYTF. The V gene is TRBV25-1, the J gene TRBJ1-2; no firm D call. Germline V gene data show CDR1 as MGHDK and CDR2 as SYGVNS. CDR3 size: 15 residues. V was cut by 4 bases and J by 4 bases, with 16 bases left in between.

The chain combines TRBV2 with TRBJ2-1; 11 bases fit TRBD2. Germline values: CDR1 SNHLY, CDR2 FYNNEI. The CDR3 runs 15 residues. Trimming removed 7 bases from V and 9 bases from J; junction bases left unmatched: 11. CDR3 amino acids: CASTSRLAGLGEQFF. CDR3 DNA sequence: TGTGCCAGCACCTCCCGACTAGCGGGATTAGGTGAGCAGTTCTTC.

The chain joins TRBV7-9 to TRBJ1-1; TRBD1 agrees at 7 bases. This CDR3 comprises 15 residues. Germline CDR1 SEHNR, CDR2 FQNEAQ (reference sequence). The ends lost 5 bases at V and 3 bases at J; junction bases unmatched: 9. The DNA for the CDR3 is TGTGCCAGCAGCCTAAGACAGGGACGGGACACTGAAGCTTTCTTT. The encoded protein is CASSLRQGRDTEAFF.

The rearrangement joins TRBV6-5 to TRBJ1-1; no definite D call. The CDR3 totals 16 residues. Trimming took off 3 bases at V and 0 bases at J, with 14 bases between the two ends. Germline CDR1 MNHEY, CDR2 SVGAGI. The CDR3 protein is CASSYAQAEMNTEAFF. The DNA for the CDR3 is TGTGCCAGCAGTTATGCCCAGGCGGAAATGAACACTGAAGCTTTCTTT.

There are many counts of this clonotype. This sequence joins TRBV4-2 and TRBJ2-7; 7 bases are a match to TRBD2. The CDR3 is 14 residues long. V dropped 0 bases and J dropped 2; count of bases not matched to a gene: 1. The V gene's germline CDR1 is LGHNA and CDR2 YNFKEQ. The CDR3 DNA is TGTGCCAGCAGCCAAGAGCGGGAGACCTACGAGCAGTACTTC. Translation gives CASSQERETYEQYF.

This clonotype was detected a few times. The chain has TRBV7-2 and TRBJ2-5; D is possibly TRBD1 or TRBD2 (6 bases each). V was trimmed by 4 bases and J by 7 bases, leaving 19 bases between them. Germline V gene sequence: CDR1 SGHTA, CDR2 FQGNSA. CDR3 length: 15 amino acids. CDR3 DNA sequence: TGTGCCAGCAGCTCCTGGGGGCGGGACGGGGTGACCCAGTACTTC. Its protein is CASSSWGRDGVTQYF.

The table lists this clonotype with a few counts. The V and J genes are TRBV4-2 and TRBJ2-7; no clear D gene. Germline CDR1 reads LGHNA; CDR2 reads YNFKEQ. CDR3 length equals 13 residues. Between the trimmed V and J ends, which lost 3 bases and 3 bases, there was a span of 9 bases. The CDR3 DNA follows: TGTGCCAGCAGCCAGGTAACCGACTACGAGCAGTACTTC. Amino acids: CASSQVTDYEQYF.

This clonotype was seen only a few times. V and J are TRBV12-3 or TRBV12-4 and TRBJ2-1; 10 nucleotides align to TRBD1. The junction had 5 bases not matched to a gene; V was cut back by 2 bases and J by 4 bases. The CDR3 length is 16 residues. The CDR3 coding sequence is TGTGCCAGCAGTTTAATCTTGGGACAGGGGTACAATGAGCAGTTCTTC. This codes for CASSLILGQGYNEQFF.

The rearrangement joins TRBV29-1 to TRBJ2-5; 10 bases line up with TRBD2. Germline values: CDR1 SQVTM, CDR2 ANQGSEA. V trimming: 6 bases; J trimming: 5 bases; junction bases outside the gene matches: 12. The CDR3 is 15 residues long. Here the CDR3 reads CSVPPTSGWWETQYF. Here the CDR3 DNA reads TGCAGCGTCCCTCCGACTAGCGGGTGGTGGGAGACCCAGTACTTC. The full variable domain, rest sourced from reference TRBV29-1 and TRBJ2-5, is SAVISQKPSRDICQRGTSLTIQCQVDSQVTMMFWYRQQPGQSLTLIATANQGSEATYESGFVIDKFPISRPNLTFSTLTVSNMSPEDSSIYLCSVPPTSGWWETQYFGPGTRLLVL.

This clonotype was detected only a few times. The V call is TRBV7-8, the J call TRBJ2-5; no firm D call. This CDR3 spans 13 amino acids. The V gene lost 5 bases and the J gene lost 5 bases, with 12 bases spanning the gap. Germline CDR1 SGHVS, CDR2 FQNEAQ. CDR3 DNA sequence: TGTGCCAGCAGCCCCCCCTCCTGGGAGACCCAGTACTTC. This encodes CASSPPSWETQYF.

A few counts support this clonotype. This chain connects TRBV12-3 or TRBV12-4 to TRBJ1-5; possible D gene TRBD1, 5 bases. V was clipped by 6 bases and J by 3 bases, with 12 bases between them. The CDR3 sequence is 14 residues long. CDR3 bases: TGTGCCAGCAGGACCGGGGGGGACAATCAGCCCCAGCATTTT. Residues: CASRTGGDNQPQHF.

This clonotype has only a few counts. The genes are TRBV27 and TRBJ1-5, with D hard to call. The CDR3 is made up of 13 amino acids. V lost 3 bases to trimming and J lost 5 bases, with 8 bases between them. CDR1 MNHEY and CDR2 SMNVEV come from the germline V gene (reference sequence). This chain's CDR3 is CASSFGSYQPQHF. CDR3 bases: TGTGCCAGCAGTTTTGGGTCTTATCAGCCCCAGCATTTT.

This clonotype showed up just a few times. The chain carries TRBV27 and TRBJ2-1; 8 nucleotides match TRBD1. CDR3 size: 14 residues. Germline trimming cut 4 bases from V and 6 bases from J; bases unmatched to any gene: 5. Germline CDR1 is MNHEY and CDR2 is SMNVEV (reference sequence). This chain's CDR3 is CASSYRTGLNEQFF. CDR3 in DNA: TGTGCCAGCAGTTACAGGACAGGGCTCAATGAGCAGTTCTTC.

This clonotype came up many times. The chain is built from TRBV20-1 and TRBJ2-1; D is uncertain. The V end was cut by 2 bases, the J end by 4 bases, with 12 bases between. The CDR3 is made up of 14 amino acids. Germline V lookup: CDR1 DFQATT, CDR2 SNEGSKA (reference sequence). In DNA form, the CDR3 reads TGCAGTGCTAGAAGGGCGGACCTATACAATGAGCAGTTCTTC. This sequence encodes CSARRADLYNEQFF.

The V call is TRBV7-2, the J call TRBJ1-5; D is possibly TRBD1 (5 bases). CDR1 is SGHTA, CDR2 FQGNSA, per germline. V lost 5 bases, J lost 3 bases, and 11 bases lay in between. The CDR3 extends over 14 amino acids. The CDR3 sequence: CASSNSGDNQPQHF. DNA for the CDR3: TGTGCCAGCAGCAATTCGGGGGACAATCAGCCCCAGCATTTT.

This clonotype was recorded many times. CDR3 sequence reads: CASSSGVLLSNEQFF. The CDR3 DNA sequence: TGTGCCAGCAGCTCAGGGGTTTTACTCTCCAATGAGCAGTTCTTC. The chain carries TRBV5-5 and TRBJ2-1, with D tentatively TRBD1 (6 bases). Germline V gene lookup returns CDR1 SGHKS and CDR2 YYEKEE (reference sequence). This CDR3 has 15 residues. Trimming removed 3 bases at V and 6 bases at J, with 16 bases between.

The sample holds a few counts of this clonotype. This chain uses TRBV12-3 or TRBV12-4 with TRBJ2-3; no clear D. Trimming left V 5 bases short and J 6 bases short, with 15 bases between. This CDR3 contains 14 residues. The DNA for the CDR3 is TGTGCCAGCAGTCCTCAAGGACGGGTGGATACGCAGTATTTT. The encoded protein is CASSPQGRVDTQYF.

The CDR3 nucleotides are TGTGCCAGCAGCGTATCGGGACTAGCGGGAGACGTCTCAGAGACCCAGTACTTC. As protein: CASSVSGLAGDVSETQYF. This rearrangement joins TRBV9 to TRBJ2-5; 14 positions match TRBD2. Germline assignment: CDR1 SGDLS and CDR2 YYNGEE. CDR3 size: 18 residues. The trim removed 1 base at V and 4 bases at J, leaving 9 bases unmatched.

CDR3 DNA sequence: TGTGCCACCAGTGACAATCCGGGGGGCCCGAACACCGGGGAGCTGTTTTTT. This encodes CATSDNPGGPNTGELFF. The chain is built from TRBV24-1 and TRBJ2-2, with D possibly TRBD2 on 7 matching bases. This CDR3 is built from 17 residues. V was shortened by 4 bases and J by 0 bases, with 14 bases between the two germline ends. Germline lookup yields CDR1 KGHDR and CDR2 SFDVKD.

This clonotype has only a few counts. The genes are TRBV15 and TRBJ1-1, with 11 positions matching TRBD1. There are 15 residues in the CDR3. With V trimmed by 4 bases and J by 5 bases, 6 bases remained unmatched. CDR1 and CDR2 from the germline V gene are LNHNV and YYDKDF (reference sequence). The CDR3 reads CATSNRDRGDTEAFF. The DNA for the CDR3 is TGTGCCACCAGCAACCGGGACAGGGGGGATACTGAAGCTTTCTTT.

The chain couples TRBV4-2 to TRBJ2-7; 8 positions match TRBD2. There are 17 residues in the CDR3. Per germline, CDR1 LGHNA and CDR2 YNFKEQ. The V and J ends lost 1 base and 5 bases, in that order; junction bases with no gene match: 13. The CDR3 coding sequence is TGTGCCAGCAGCCAAGTAGGGGGACTAGGCTCCTACCACGAGCAGTACTTC. It is translated as CASSQVGGLGSYHEQYF.

This clonotype came up a few times. The genes are TRBV4-1 and TRBJ2-1; weak D call: TRBD2 (6 bases). Germline V gives CDR1 MGHRA, CDR2 YSYEKL. With 0 bases removed from V and 6 bases from J, the gap between germline ends came to 15 bases. The CDR3 is made up of 16 amino acids. Written as DNA, the CDR3 is TGCGCCAGCAGCCAAGATTGGGGGGTCCGGGCCAATGAGCAGTTCTTC. Its translation: CASSQDWGVRANEQFF.

The V and J genes are TRBV29-1 and TRBJ1-4; D perhaps matches TRBD1 (6 bases). Looked up from germline, CDR1 is SQVTM and CDR2 is ANQGSEA. The CDR3 is made up of 13 amino acids. V was cut by 4 bases and J by 4 bases, with 10 bases left in between. CDR3 coding DNA: TGCAGCGTTGCGACAGGTCGTAATGAAAAACTGTTTTTT. Protein: CSVATGRNEKLFF.